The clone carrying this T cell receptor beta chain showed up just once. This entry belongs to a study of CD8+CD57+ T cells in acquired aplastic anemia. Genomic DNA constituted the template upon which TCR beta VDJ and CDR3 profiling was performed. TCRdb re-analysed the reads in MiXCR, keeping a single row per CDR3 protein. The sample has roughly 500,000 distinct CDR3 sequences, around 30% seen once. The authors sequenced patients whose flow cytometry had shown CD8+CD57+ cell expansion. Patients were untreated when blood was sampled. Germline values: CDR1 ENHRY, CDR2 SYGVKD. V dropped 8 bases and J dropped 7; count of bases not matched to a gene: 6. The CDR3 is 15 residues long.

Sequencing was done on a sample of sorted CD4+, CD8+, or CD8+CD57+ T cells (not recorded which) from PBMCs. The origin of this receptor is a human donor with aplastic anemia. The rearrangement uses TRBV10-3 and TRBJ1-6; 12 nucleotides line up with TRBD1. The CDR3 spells CAILRDRGRNSPLHF. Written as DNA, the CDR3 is TGTGCCATCCTCCGGGACAGGGGGCGGAATTCACCCCTCCACTTT.